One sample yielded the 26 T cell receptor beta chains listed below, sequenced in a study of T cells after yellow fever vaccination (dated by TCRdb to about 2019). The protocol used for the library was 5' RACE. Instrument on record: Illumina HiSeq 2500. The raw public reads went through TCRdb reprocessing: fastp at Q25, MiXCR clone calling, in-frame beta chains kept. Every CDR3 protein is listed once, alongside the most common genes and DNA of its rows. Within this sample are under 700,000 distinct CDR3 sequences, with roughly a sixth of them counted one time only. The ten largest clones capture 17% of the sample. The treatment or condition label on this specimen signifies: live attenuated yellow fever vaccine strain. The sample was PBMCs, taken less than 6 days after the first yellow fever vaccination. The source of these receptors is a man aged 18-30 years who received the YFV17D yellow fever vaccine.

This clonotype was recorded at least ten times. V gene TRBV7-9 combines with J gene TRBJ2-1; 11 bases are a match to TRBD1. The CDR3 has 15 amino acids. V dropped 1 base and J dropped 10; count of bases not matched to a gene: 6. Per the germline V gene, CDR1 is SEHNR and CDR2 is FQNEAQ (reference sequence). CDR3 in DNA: TGTGCCAGCAGCTTAGTGGGACAGGGGGGCCCAGAGCAGTTCTTC. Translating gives CASSLVGQGGPEQFF.

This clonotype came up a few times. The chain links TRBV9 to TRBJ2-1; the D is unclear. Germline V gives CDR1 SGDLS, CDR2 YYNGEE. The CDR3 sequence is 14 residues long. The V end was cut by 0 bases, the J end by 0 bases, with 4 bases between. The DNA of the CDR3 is TGTGCCAGCAGCGTAGGCCCCTCCTACAATGAGCAGTTCTTC. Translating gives CASSVGPSYNEQFF.

The CDR3 is CASSPPSSSGGAPAFF. DNA for the CDR3: TGTGCCAGCAGCCCGCCGAGTTCTAGCGGGGGGGCCCCTGCGTTCTTC. The chain links TRBV11-1 to TRBJ2-1; 12 nucleotides line up with TRBD2. This CDR3 region has 16 residues. The V and J ends lost 5 bases and 15 bases, in that order; junction bases with no gene match: 17. From germline, CDR1 is SGHAT and CDR2 FQDESV (reference sequence).

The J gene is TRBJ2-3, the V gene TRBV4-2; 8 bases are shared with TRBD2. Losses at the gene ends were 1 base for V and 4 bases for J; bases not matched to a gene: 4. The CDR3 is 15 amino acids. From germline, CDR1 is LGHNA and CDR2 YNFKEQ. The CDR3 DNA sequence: TGTGCCAGCAGCCAAGGGACTAGCCGCGCAGATACGCAGTATTTT. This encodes CASSQGTSRADTQYF.

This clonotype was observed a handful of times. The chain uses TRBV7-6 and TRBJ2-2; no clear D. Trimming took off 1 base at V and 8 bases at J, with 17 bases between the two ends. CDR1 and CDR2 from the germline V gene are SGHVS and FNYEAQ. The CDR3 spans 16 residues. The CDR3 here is CASSLDWRHRAGELFF. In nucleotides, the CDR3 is TGTGCCAGCAGCTTAGATTGGAGACACCGCGCTGGGGAGCTGTTTTTT. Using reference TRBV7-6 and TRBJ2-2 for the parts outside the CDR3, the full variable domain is GAGVSQSPRYKVTKRGQDVALRCDPISGHVSLYWYRQALGQGPEFLTYFNYEAQQDKSGLPNDRFSAERPEGSISTLTIQRTEQRDSAMYRCASSLDWRHRAGELFFGEGSRLTVL.

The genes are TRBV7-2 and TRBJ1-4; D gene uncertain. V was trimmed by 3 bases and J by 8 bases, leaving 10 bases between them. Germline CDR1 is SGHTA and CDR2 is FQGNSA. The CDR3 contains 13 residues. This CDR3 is CASSFRTDEKLFF. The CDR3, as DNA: TGTGCCAGCAGCTTCCGGACCGACGAAAAACTGTTTTTT.

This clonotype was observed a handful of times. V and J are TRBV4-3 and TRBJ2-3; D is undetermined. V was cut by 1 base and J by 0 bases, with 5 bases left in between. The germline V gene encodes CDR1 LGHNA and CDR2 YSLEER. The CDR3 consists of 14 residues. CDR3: CASSQVVSTDTQYF. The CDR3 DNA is TGCGCCAGCAGCCAAGTGGTCAGCACAGATACGCAGTATTTT.

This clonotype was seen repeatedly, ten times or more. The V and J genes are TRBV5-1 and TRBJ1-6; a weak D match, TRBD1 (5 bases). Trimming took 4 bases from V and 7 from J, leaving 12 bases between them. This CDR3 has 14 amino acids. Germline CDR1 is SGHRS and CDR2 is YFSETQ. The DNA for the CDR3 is TGCGCCAGCAGCACCGGGACGATGAATTCACCCCTCCACTTT. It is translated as CASSTGTMNSPLHF.

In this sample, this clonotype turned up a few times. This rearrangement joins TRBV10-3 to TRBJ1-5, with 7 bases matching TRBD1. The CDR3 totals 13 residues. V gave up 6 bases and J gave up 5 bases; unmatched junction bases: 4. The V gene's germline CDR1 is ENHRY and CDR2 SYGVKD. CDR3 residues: CAIRPQGDQPQHF. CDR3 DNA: TGTGCCATCAGACCCCAGGGGGATCAGCCCCAGCATTTT.

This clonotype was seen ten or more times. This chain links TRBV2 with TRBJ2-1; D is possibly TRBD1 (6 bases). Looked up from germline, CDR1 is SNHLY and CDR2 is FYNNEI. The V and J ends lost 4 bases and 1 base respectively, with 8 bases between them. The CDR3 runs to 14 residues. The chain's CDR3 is CASSVRGSYNEQFF. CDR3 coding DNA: TGTGCCAGCAGTGTCAGGGGATCCTACAATGAGCAGTTCTTC.

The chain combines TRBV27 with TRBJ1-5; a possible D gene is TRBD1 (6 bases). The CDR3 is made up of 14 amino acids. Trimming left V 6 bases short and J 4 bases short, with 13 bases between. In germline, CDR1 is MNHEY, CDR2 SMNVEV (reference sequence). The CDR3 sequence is CASSLQGPNQPQHF. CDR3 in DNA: TGTGCCAGCAGCTTACAGGGTCCTAATCAGCCCCAGCATTTT.

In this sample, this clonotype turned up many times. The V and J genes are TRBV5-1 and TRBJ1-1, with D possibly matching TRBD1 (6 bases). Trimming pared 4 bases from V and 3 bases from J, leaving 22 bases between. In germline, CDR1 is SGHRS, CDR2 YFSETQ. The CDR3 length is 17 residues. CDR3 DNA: TGCGCCAGCAGCAAACGAACCCGGACAGAGGAGCACACTGAAGCTTTCTTT. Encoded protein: CASSKRTRTEEHTEAFF.

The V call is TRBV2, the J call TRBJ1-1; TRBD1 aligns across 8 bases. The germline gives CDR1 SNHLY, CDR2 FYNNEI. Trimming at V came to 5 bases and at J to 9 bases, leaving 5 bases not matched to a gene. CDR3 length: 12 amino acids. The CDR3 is CASSLDRGQAFF. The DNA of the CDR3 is TGTGCCAGCAGTCTCGACAGGGGCCAAGCTTTCTTT.

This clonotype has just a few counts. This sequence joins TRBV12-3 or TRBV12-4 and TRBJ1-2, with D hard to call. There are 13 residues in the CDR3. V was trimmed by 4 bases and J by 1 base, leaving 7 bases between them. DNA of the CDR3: TGTGCCAGCAGTTCGCAGGTTAACTATGGCTACACCTTC. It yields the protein CASSSQVNYGYTF.

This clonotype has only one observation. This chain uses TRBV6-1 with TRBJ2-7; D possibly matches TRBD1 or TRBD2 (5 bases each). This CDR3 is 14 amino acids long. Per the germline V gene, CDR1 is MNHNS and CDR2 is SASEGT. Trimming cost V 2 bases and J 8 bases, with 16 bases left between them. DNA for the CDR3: TGTGCCAGCAGTGAATTCGGGGACGGCGGAAAGCAGTACGTC. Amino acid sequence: CASSEFGDGGKQYV.

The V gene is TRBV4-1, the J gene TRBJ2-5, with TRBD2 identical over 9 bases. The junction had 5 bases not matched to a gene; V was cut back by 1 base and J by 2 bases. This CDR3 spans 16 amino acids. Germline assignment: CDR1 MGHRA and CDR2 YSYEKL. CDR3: CASSQGSLAGQETQYF. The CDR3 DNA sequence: TGCGCCAGCAGCCAAGGCAGTCTAGCGGGGCAAGAGACCCAGTACTTC.

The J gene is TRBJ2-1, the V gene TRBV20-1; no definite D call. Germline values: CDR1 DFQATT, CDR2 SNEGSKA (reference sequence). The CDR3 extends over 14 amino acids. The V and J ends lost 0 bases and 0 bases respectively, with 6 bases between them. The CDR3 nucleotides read TGCAGTGCTAGAGAGGGGTCCTCCTACAATGAGCAGTTCTTC. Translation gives CSAREGSSYNEQFF.

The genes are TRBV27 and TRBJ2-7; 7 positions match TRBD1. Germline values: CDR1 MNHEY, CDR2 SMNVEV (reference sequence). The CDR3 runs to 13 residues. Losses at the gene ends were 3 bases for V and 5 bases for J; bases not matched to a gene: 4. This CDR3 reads CASSFRDRDEQYF. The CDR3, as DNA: TGTGCCAGCAGTTTCCGGGACAGAGACGAGCAGTACTTC.

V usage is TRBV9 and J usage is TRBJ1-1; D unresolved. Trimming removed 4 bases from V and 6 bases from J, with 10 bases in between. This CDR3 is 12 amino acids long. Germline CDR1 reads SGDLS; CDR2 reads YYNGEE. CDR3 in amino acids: CASSPQDAEAFF. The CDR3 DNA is TGTGCCAGCAGCCCTCAAGACGCTGAAGCTTTCTTT.

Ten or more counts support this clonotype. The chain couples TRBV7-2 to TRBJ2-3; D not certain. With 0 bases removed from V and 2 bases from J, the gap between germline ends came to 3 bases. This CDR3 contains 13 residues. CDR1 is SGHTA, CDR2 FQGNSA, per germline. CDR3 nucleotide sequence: TGTGCCAGCAGCTTAGCCAACACAGATACGCAGTATTTT. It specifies CASSLANTDTQYF.

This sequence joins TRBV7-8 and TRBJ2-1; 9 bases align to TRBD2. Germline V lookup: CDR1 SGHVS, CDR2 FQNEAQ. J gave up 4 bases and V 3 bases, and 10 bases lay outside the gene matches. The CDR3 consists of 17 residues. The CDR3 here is CASSFGGGAFFYNEQFF. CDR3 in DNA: TGTGCCAGCAGCTTCGGCGGGGGGGCCTTCTTTTACAATGAGCAGTTCTTC.

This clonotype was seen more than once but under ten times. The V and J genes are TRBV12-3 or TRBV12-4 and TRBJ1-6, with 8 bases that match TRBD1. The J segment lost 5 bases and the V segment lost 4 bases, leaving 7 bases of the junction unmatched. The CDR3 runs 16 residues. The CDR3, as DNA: TGTGCCAGCAGTTCCTACGGACAGGGAAATAATTCACCCCTCCACTTT. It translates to CASSSYGQGNNSPLHF.

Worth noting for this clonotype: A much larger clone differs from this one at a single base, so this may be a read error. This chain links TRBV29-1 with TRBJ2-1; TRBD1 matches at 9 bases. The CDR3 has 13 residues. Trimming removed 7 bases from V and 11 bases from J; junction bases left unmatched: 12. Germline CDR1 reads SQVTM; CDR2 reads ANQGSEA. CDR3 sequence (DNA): TGCAGCGCAGGACAGGGGACATTGAATCAGCAGTTCTTC. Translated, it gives CSAGQGTLNQQFF.

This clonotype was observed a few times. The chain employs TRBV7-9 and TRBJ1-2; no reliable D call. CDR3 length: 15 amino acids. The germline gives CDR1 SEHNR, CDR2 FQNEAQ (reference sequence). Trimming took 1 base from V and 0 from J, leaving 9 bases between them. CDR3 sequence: CASSLEGRANYGYTF. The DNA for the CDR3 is TGTGCCAGCAGCTTAGAAGGGAGAGCTAACTATGGCTACACCTTC.

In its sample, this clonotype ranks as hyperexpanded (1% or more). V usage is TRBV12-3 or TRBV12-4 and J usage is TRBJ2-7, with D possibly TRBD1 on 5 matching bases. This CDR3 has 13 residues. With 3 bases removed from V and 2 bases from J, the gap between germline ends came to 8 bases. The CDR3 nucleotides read TGTGCCAGCAGTTTTTGGACACCCTACGAGCAGTACTTC. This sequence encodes CASSFWTPYEQYF.

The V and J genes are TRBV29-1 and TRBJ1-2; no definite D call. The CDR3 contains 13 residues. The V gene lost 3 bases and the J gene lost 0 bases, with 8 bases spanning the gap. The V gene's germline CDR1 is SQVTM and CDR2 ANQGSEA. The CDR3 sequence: CSVEAVTNYGYTF. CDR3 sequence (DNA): TGCAGCGTTGAGGCAGTAACTAACTATGGCTACACCTTC. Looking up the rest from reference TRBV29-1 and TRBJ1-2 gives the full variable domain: SAVISQKPSRDICQRGTSLTIQCQVDSQVTMMFWYRQQPGQSLTLIATANQGSEATYESGFVIDKFPISRPNLTFSTLTVSNMSPEDSSIYLCSVEAVTNYGYTFGSGTRLTVV.